This is a list of T cell receptor beta chains from one sample in a study of OX40 agonist ivuxolimab in advanced cancers. Clones were sequenced by immunoSEQ multiplex PCR, and TCRdb holds only the in-frame ones, with some missing. The sample contains tens of thousands of clones, over 80% of which appear only once. The specimen comprised CD4+ or CD8+ T cells sorted from blood, sampled in a trial of the OX40 agonist ivuxolimab. The receptors stem from an adult with an advanced solid tumor such as melanoma, head and neck, liver or kidney cancer. The CDR3 runs from the conserved cysteine through the conserved F or W. Each record gives: CDR3 protein, CDR3 DNA, V gene, clone size, J gene, D gene. The D gene is left open where the match is weak. Clone size is stated in some rows and not others, as once, few, many or a class when expanded.

CDR3: CASSSIGSQETQYF; DNA: TGTGCCAGCAGCTCCATCGGGTCCCAAGAGACCCAGTACTTC; V: TRBV7-9; size: -; J: TRBJ2-5; D: -
CDR3: CASSLFWTGVDEQYF; DNA: TGTGCCAGCAGCTTATTTTGGACAGGGGTGGACGAGCAGTACTTC; V: TRBV5-6; size: -; J: TRBJ2-7; D: TRBD1
CDR3: CASSPNRQETQYF; DNA: TGTGCCAGCAGCCCGAATAGGCAAGAGACCCAGTACTTC; V: TRBV5-6; size: -; J: TRBJ2-5; D: -
CDR3: CASSFNFPENTEAFF; DNA: TGTGCCAGCAGCTTTAATTTCCCAGAGAACACTGAAGCTTTCTTT; V: TRBV5-6; size: -; J: TRBJ1-1; D: -
CDR3: CASSLPGQISTDTQYF; DNA: TGCGCCAGCAGCCTGCCGGGACAGATTAGCACAGATACGCAGTATTTT; V: TRBV5-1; size: -; J: TRBJ2-3; D: TRBD1
CDR3: CASPPPRRGGTEAFF; DNA: TGTGCCAGCCCCCCACCCCGCCGAGGGGGGACTGAAGCTTTCTTT; V: TRBV7-2; size: -; J: TRBJ1-1; D: -
CDR3: CASSLAVGFSGNTIYF; DNA: TGCGCCAGCAGCCTCGCGGTGGGATTCTCTGGAAACACCATATATTTT; V: TRBV4-1; size: -; J: TRBJ1-3; D: -
CDR3: CASTQGSAGNTIYF; DNA: TGTGCCAGCACACAGGGGTCGGCTGGAAACACCATATATTTT; V: TRBV28; size: -; J: TRBJ1-3; D: TRBD1
CDR3: CASRQEQETQYF; DNA: TGTGCCAGCAGACAGGAGCAAGAGACCCAGTACTTC; V: TRBV2; size: -; J: TRBJ2-5; D: -
CDR3: CASRGQDNTGELFF; DNA: TGCGCCAGCAGGGGACAGGATAACACCGGGGAGCTGTTTTTT; V: TRBV23-1; size: -; J: TRBJ2-2; D: TRBD1
CDR3: CASRLEVRQPQHF; DNA: TGTGCAAGTCGCTTAGAAGTCAGGCAGCCCCAGCATTTT; V: TRBV12-2; size: -; J: TRBJ1-5; D: -
CDR3: CASSPELEFRGSGANVLTF; DNA: TGCGCCAGCAGTCCGGAATTGGAGTTCCGGGGCTCTGGGGCCAACGTCCTGACTTTC; V: TRBV5-1; size: once; J: TRBJ2-6; D: -
CDR3: CASSLGFGGYGYTF; DNA: TGTGCCAGCAGCTTAGGGTTCGGGGGCTATGGCTACACCTTC; V: TRBV11-3; size: -; J: TRBJ1-2; D: -